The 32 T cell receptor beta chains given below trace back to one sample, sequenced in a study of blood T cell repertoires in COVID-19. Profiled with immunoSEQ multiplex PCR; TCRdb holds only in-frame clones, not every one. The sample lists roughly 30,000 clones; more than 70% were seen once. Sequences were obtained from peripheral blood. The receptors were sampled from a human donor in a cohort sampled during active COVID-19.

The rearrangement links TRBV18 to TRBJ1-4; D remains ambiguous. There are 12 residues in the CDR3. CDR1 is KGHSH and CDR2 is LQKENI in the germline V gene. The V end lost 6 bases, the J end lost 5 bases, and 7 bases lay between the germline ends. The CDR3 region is CASSDLNEKLFF. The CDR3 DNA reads TGTGCCAGCTCCGACTTAAATGAAAAACTGTTTTTT.

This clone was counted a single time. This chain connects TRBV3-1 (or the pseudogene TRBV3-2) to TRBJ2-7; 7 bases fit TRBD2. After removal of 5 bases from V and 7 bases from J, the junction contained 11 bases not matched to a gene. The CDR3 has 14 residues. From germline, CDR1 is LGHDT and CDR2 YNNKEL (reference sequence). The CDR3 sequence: CASSSNGGFGEQYF. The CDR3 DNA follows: TGTGCCAGCAGCTCCAACGGGGGGTTCGGAGAGCAGTACTTC.

CDR3 protein: CASSPGLAGGSEQFF. The CDR3 coding sequence is TGTGCCAGCAGCCCGGGACTAGCGGGGGGGAGTGAGCAGTTCTTC. The rearrangement uses TRBV7-2 and TRBJ2-1, with 16 bases matching TRBD2. Trimming at V came to 5 bases and at J to 9 bases, leaving 4 bases not matched to a gene. The germline V gene encodes CDR1 SGHTA and CDR2 FQGNSA. The CDR3 consists of 15 residues.

CDR3 region: CASSYSEETQYF. In DNA form, the CDR3 reads TGTGCCAGCAGTTACTCGGAGGAGACCCAGTACTTC. V is TRBV6-2 or TRBV6-3 and J is TRBJ2-5; the D is unclear. The germline gives CDR1 MNHEY, CDR2 SVGEGT. This CDR3 spans 12 amino acids. V lost 0 bases, J lost 5 bases, and 4 bases lay in between.

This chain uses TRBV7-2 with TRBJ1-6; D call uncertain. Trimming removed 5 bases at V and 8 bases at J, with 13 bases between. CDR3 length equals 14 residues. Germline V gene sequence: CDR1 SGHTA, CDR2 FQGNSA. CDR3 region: CASSPPGSYSPLHF. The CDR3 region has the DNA TGTGCCAGCAGCCCGCCGGGGTCTTATTCACCCCTCCACTTT.

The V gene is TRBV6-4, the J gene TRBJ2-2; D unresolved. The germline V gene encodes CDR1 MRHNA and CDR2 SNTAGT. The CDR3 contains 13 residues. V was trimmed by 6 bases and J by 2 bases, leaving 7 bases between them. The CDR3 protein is CASSPFNTGELFF. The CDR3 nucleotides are TGTGCCAGCAGCCCGTTTAACACCGGGGAGCTGTTTTTT.

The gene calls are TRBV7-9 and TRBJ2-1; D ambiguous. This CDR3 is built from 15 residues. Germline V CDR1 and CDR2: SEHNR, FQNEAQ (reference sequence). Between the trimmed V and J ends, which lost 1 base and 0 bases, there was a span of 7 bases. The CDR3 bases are TGTGCCAGCAGCTTAGGGGCAGTCTCCTACAATGAGCAGTTCTTC. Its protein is CASSLGAVSYNEQFF.

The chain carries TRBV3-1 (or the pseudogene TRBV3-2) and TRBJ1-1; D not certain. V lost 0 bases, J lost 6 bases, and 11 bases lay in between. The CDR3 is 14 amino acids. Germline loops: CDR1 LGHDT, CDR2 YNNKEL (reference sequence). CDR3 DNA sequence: TGTGCCAGCAGCCAAGATATGGACGGGGCTGAAGCTTTCTTT. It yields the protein CASSQDMDGAEAFF.

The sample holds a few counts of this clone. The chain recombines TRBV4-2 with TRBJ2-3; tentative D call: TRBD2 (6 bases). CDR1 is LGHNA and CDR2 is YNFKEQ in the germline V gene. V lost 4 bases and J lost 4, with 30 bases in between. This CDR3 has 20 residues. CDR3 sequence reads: CASSRANPRLWPGRPDTQYF. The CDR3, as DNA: TGTGCCAGCAGCCGAGCGAATCCCCGACTTTGGCCGGGGAGGCCAGATACGCAGTATTTT.

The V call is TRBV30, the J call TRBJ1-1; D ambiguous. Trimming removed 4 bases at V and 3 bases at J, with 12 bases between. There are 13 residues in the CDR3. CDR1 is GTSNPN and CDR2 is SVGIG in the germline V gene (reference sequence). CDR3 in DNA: TGTGCCTGGAATCCCACACCATACACTGAAGCTTTCTTT. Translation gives CAWNPTPYTEAFF.

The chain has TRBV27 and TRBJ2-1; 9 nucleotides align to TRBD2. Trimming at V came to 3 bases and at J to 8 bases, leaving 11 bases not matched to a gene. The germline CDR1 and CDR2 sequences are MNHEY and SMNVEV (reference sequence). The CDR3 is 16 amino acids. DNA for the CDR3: TGTGCCAGCAGTTTGACGTTGGCGGGGGGGCAGGATGAGCAGTTCTTC. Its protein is CASSLTLAGGQDEQFF.

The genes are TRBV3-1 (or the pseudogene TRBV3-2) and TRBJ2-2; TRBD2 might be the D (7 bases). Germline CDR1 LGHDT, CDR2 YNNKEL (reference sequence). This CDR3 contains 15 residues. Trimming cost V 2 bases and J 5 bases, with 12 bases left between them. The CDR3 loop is CASSQRGAGTGELFF. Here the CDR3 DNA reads TGTGCCAGCAGCCAACGGGGGGCTGGGACCGGGGAGCTGTTTTTT.

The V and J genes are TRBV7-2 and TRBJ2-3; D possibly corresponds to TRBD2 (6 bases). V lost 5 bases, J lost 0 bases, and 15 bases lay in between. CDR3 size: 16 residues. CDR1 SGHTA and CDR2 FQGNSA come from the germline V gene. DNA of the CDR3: TGTGCCAGCAGCCGCCCCCGGGAGCCTAGCACAGATACGCAGTATTTT. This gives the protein CASSRPREPSTDTQYF.

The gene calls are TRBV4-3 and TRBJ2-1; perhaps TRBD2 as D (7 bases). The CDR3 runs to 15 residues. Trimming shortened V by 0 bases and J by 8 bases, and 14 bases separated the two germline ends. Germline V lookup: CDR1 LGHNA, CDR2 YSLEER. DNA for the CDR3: TGCGCCAGCAGCCAAGATCGGGGCGGGGGCCATGAGCAGTTCTTC. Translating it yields CASSQDRGGGHEQFF.

The CDR3, as DNA: TGTGCCAGCAGCCCTGAGGCGGGGTGGGGAAACACCATATATTTT. Protein: CASSPEAGWGNTIYF. The rearrangement joins TRBV9 to TRBJ1-3; unclear D gene. The CDR3 covers 15 residues. The V gene lost 4 bases and the J gene lost 4 bases, with 15 bases spanning the gap. CDR1 and CDR2 (germline): SGDLS, YYNGEE.

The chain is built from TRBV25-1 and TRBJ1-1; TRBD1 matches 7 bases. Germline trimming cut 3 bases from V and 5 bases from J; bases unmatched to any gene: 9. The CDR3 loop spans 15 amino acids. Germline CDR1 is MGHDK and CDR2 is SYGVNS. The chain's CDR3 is CASSESDRVGTEAFF. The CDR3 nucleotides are TGTGCCAGCAGTGAGAGTGACAGGGTCGGGACTGAAGCTTTCTTT.

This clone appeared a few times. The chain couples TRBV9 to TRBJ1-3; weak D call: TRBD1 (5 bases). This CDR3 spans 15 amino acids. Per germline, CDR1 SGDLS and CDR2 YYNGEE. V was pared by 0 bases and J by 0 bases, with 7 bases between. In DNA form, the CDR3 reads TGTGCCAGCAGCGTAGATGGACACTCTGGAAACACCATATATTTT. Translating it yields CASSVDGHSGNTIYF.

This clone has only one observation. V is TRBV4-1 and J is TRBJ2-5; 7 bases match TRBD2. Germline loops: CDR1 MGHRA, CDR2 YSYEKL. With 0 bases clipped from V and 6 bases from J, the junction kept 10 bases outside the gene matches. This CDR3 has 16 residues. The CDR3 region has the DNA TGCGCCAGCAGCCAAGAAGTGTCGAGCGGGGTCAAGACCCAGTACTTC. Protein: CASSQEVSSGVKTQYF.

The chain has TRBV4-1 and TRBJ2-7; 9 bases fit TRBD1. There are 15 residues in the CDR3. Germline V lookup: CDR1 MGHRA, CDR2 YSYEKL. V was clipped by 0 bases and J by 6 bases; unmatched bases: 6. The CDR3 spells CASSQDRRTGVEQYF. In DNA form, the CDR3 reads TGCGCCAGCAGCCAAGATCGCAGGACAGGGGTCGAGCAGTACTTC.

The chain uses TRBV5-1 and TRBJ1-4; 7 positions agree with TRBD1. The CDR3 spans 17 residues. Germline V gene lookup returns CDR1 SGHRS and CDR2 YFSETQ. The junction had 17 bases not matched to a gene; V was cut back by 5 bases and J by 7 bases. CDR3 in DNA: TGCGCCAGCAGTTCAACCCTTTCCGGGACAGCGGGTGAAAAACTGTTTTTT. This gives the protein CASSSTLSGTAGEKLFF.

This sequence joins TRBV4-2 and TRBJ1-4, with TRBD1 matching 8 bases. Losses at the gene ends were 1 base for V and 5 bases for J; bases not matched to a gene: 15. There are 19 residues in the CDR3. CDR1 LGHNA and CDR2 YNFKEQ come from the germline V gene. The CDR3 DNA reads TGTGCCAGCAGCCAAGCCCCCCTATGGGGGACAGGAGAAAATGAAAAACTGTTTTTT. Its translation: CASSQAPLWGTGENEKLFF.

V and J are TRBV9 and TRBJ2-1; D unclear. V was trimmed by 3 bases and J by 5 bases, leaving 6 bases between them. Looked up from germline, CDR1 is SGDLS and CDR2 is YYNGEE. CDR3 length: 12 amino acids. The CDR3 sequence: CASSAYNNEQFF. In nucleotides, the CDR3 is TGTGCCAGCAGCGCATACAACAATGAGCAGTTCTTC.

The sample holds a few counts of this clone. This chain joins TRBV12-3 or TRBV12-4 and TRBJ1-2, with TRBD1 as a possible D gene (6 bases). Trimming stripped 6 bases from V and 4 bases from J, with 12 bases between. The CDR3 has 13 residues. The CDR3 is CASSWTVPYGYTF. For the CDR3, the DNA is TGTGCCAGCAGCTGGACAGTTCCCTATGGCTACACCTTC.

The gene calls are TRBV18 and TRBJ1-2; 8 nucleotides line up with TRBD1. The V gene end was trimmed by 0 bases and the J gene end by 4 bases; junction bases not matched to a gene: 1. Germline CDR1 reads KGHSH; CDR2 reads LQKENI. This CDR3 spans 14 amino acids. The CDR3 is CASSPPQGAYGYTF. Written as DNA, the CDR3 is TGTGCCAGCTCACCACCCCAGGGGGCCTATGGCTACACCTTC.

The CDR3, as DNA: TGTGCCAGCGGTTGGACAGGCGAGACCCAGTACTTC. This encodes CASGWTGETQYF. The rearrangement uses TRBV28 and TRBJ2-5; 7 bases fit TRBD1. This CDR3 is built from 12 residues. With V trimmed by 8 bases and J by 5 bases, 5 bases remained unmatched. Germline-derived CDR1 and CDR2 are MDHEN and SYDVKM. Supplemented by reference TRBV28 and TRBJ2-5, the full variable domain reads DVKVTQSSRYLVKRTGEKVFLECVQDMDHENMFWYRQDPGLGLRLIYFSYDVKMKEKGDIPEGYSVSREKKERFSLILESASTNQTSMYLCASGWTGETQYFGPGTRLLVL.

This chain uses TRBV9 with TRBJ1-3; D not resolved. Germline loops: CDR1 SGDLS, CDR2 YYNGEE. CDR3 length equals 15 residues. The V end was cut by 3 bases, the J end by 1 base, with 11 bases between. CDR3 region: CASSARHSSGNTIYF. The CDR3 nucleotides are TGTGCCAGCAGCGCCAGGCATTCGTCTGGAAACACCATATATTTT. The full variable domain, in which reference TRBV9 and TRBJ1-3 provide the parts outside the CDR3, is DSGVTQTPKHLITATGQRVTLRCSPRSGDLSVYWYQQSLDQGLQFLIQYYNGEERAKGNILERFSAQQFPDLHSELNLSSLELGDSALYFCASSARHSSGNTIYFGEGSWLTVV.

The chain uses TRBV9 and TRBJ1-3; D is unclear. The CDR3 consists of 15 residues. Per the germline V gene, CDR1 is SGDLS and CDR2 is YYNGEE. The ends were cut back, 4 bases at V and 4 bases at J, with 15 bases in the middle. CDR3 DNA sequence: TGTGCCAGCAGCCCGAGGAGAGACCGGGGAAACACCATATATTTT. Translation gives CASSPRRDRGNTIYF.

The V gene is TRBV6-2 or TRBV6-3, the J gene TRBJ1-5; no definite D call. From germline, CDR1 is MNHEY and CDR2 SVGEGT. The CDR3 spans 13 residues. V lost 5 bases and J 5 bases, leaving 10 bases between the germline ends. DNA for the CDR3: TGTGCCAGCAGTACAGAGAGATATCAGCCCCAGCATTTT. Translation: CASSTERYQPQHF.

CDR3 DNA: TGTGCCAGCAGCGTGGAGGACTCACCATCGGATACGCAGTATTTT. It codes for CASSVEDSPSDTQYF. The gene calls are TRBV9 and TRBJ2-3; TRBD2 is a possible D gene (5 bases). The length of the CDR3 is 15 residues. Germline CDR1 reads SGDLS; CDR2 reads YYNGEE. V lost 2 bases and J lost 6, with 16 bases in between.

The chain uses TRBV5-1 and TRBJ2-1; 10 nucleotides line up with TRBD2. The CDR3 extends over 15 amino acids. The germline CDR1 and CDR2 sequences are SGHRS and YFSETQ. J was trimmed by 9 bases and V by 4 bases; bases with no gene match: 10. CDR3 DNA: TGCGCCAGCAGCGGGACCGGGACTAGCGAGGGTGAGCAGTTCTTC. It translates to CASSGTGTSEGEQFF.

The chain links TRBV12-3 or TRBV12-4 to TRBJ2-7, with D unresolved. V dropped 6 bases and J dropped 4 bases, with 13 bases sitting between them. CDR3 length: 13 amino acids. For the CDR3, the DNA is TGTGCCAGCAGCGACGGGTTCGGGTACGAGCAGTACTTC. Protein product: CASSDGFGYEQYF.

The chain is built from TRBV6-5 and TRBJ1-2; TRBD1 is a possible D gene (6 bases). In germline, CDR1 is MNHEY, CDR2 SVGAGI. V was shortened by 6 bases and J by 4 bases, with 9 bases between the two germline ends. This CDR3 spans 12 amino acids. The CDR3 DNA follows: TGTGCCAGCAGACAGGGCCCCTATGGCTACACCTTC. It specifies CASRQGPYGYTF.